Below, 14 T cell receptor beta chains from the same sample are listed, as sequenced in a study of beta chain features in type 1 diabetes. The study's findings and limits: Shortening of TCRB CDR3s, moderate but significant, appeared in all four CD4+ subsets of Type 1 diabetes patients.

No antigen has been identified for these receptors. Sequencing targeted expressed TCRB transcripts, as all isolated RNA had been reverse transcribed. Clones were read by immunoSEQ multiplex PCR, and TCRdb kept only the in-frame ones, dropping some. In the table there are some 190,000 clones, approximately 8.1% of which are singletons. Sequencing was done on a sample of central memory CD4+ T cells from blood. The receptors come from a man in his late teens or twenties with type 1 diabetes.

This chain's CDR3 is CSAGPWYTQYF. The CDR3 DNA is TGCAGTGCTGGCCCCTGGTATACGCAGTATTTT. The chain employs TRBV20-1 and TRBJ2-3; D gene ambiguous. Germline V gene lookup returns CDR1 DFQATT and CDR2 SNEGSKA (reference sequence). CDR3 length: 11 residues. V lost 5 bases and J lost 7, with 10 bases in between.

This clone was seen only a few times. The V call is TRBV5-6, the J call TRBJ1-4; 9 positions agree with TRBD1. The V gene end was trimmed by 3 bases and the J gene end by 7 bases; junction bases not matched to a gene: 7. Germline V lookup: CDR1 SGHDT, CDR2 YYEEEE. This CDR3 is built from 15 residues. CDR3 loop: CASSSRTGVAEKLFF. CDR3 nucleotide sequence: TGTGCCAGCAGCTCCCGGACAGGGGTAGCTGAAAAACTGTTTTTT.

The chain links TRBV11-2 to TRBJ2-7, with D possibly being TRBD1 (7 bases). From germline, CDR1 is SGHAT and CDR2 FQNNGV. The V and J ends lost 5 bases and 2 bases respectively, with 16 bases between them. This CDR3 region has 15 residues. For the CDR3, the DNA is TGTGCCAGCAGCCAGGGGGTAGCGGCCCCCTACGAGCAGTACTTC. Translating gives CASSQGVAAPYEQYF.

The V gene is TRBV4-3, the J gene TRBJ2-3; 9 bases match TRBD1. This CDR3 has 18 amino acids. The germline V gene encodes CDR1 LGHNA and CDR2 YSLEER. The J segment lost 5 bases and the V segment lost 0 bases, leaving 12 bases of the junction unmatched. The CDR3 here is CASSQDLHGTGFIDTQYF. The CDR3 DNA follows: TGCGCCAGCAGCCAAGATCTCCATGGGACAGGGTTTATAGATACGCAGTATTTT.

The rearrangement uses TRBV28 and TRBJ2-7; 10 bases agree with TRBD2. In germline, CDR1 is MDHEN, CDR2 SYDVKM. With 7 bases clipped from V and 1 base from J, the junction kept 10 bases outside the gene matches. The CDR3 is 16 amino acids. The CDR3 is CASMPAGGRGSYEQYF. CDR3 coding DNA: TGTGCCAGCATGCCAGCGGGGGGGAGAGGATCCTACGAGCAGTACTTC.

V gene TRBV9 combines with J gene TRBJ2-7; TRBD2 matches 13 bases. CDR3 size: 14 residues. Germline values: CDR1 SGDLS, CDR2 YYNGEE. The junction had 4 bases not matched to a gene; V was cut back by 4 bases and J by 6 bases. The DNA for the CDR3 is TGTGCCAGCAGCCATGGGACTAGCGGGACCGAGCAGTACTTC. Translated: CASSHGTSGTEQYF.

The chain combines TRBV6-1 with TRBJ2-7; 15 nucleotides align to TRBD2. This CDR3 contains 18 residues. Losses at the gene ends were 3 bases for V and 3 bases for J; bases not matched to a gene: 9. CDR1 and CDR2 (germline): MNHNS, SASEGT. CDR3 amino acids: CASSDHVPGLAGGYEQYF. CDR3 nucleotides: TGTGCCAGCAGTGATCACGTTCCGGGACTAGCGGGAGGCTACGAGCAGTACTTC.

This clone was recorded a few times. This sequence joins TRBV29-1 and TRBJ2-1, with TRBD1 as a possible D gene (5 bases). Per germline, CDR1 SQVTM and CDR2 ANQGSEA. V was trimmed by 7 bases and J by 9 bases, leaving 10 bases between them. The CDR3 contains 10 residues. The CDR3 reads CSARVVEQFF. The CDR3 DNA sequence: TGCAGCGCCAGGGTGGTTGAGCAGTTCTTC.

This clone has only a few counts. The gene calls are TRBV29-1 and TRBJ2-1; 8 nucleotides line up with TRBD1. The CDR3 contains 12 residues. Unmatched junction bases numbered 4, after V lost 8 bases and J lost 4 bases. In germline, CDR1 is SQVTM, CDR2 ANQGSEA. The CDR3 sequence: CSTGQGYNEQFF. Written as DNA, the CDR3 is TGCAGCACAGGACAGGGATACAATGAGCAGTTCTTC.

This clone was seen a handful of times. This rearrangement joins TRBV7-9 to TRBJ2-2; weak D call: TRBD2 (5 bases). V shed 1 base and J shed 1 base, with 13 bases lying between them. CDR1 and CDR2 (germline): SEHNR, FQNEAQ (reference sequence). The CDR3 runs 17 residues. The CDR3 DNA reads TGTGCCAGCAGCTTAGGTGCCGGAGGACTGAACACCGGGGAGCTGTTTTTT. Its protein product is CASSLGAGGLNTGELFF.

This rearrangement joins TRBV15 to TRBJ2-5; D might be TRBD1 (6 bases). V gave up 0 bases and J gave up 0 bases, with 8 bases separating them. Germline V gives CDR1 LNHNV, CDR2 YYDKDF (reference sequence). The CDR3 has 15 amino acids. The CDR3 here is CATSREDRYQETQYF. The CDR3 DNA reads as TGTGCCACCAGCAGAGAAGACAGGTACCAAGAGACCCAGTACTTC.

This clone was seen repeatedly, ten times or more. Other DNA variants within this sample encode the same CDR3. This chain joins TRBV11-2 and TRBJ1-2, with D possibly being TRBD1 (6 bases). The CDR3 spans 13 residues. V was cut by 4 bases and J by 5 bases, with 11 bases left in between. CDR1 SGHAT and CDR2 FQNNGV come from the germline V gene. The CDR3 protein is CASSSGQFYGYTF. The CDR3 nucleotides are TGTGCCAGCAGCTCCGGACAGTTTTATGGCTACACCTTC.

This clone was detected a few times. The J gene is TRBJ2-7, the V gene TRBV19; TRBD1 matches 7 bases. The CDR3 has 12 residues. Germline V CDR1 and CDR2: LNHDA, SQIVND (reference sequence). V dropped 5 bases and J dropped 3; count of bases not matched to a gene: 1. CDR3 bases: TGTGCCAGTAGTGCAGGGGGCTACGAGCAGTACTTC. Its translation is CASSAGGYEQYF.

V gene TRBV5-4 combines with J gene TRBJ2-5, with a weak D call TRBD2 (6 bases). The germline V gene has CDR1 SGHNT and CDR2 YYREEE (reference sequence). V lost 1 base and J 4 bases, leaving 17 bases between the germline ends. This CDR3 spans 16 amino acids. In nucleotides, the CDR3 is TGTGCCAGCAGCTTGAATTACGCGGGGTTGGCAGAGACCCAGTACTTC. As protein: CASSLNYAGLAETQYF.